This passage covers 23 T cell receptor beta chains from one sample sequenced in a study of T cell responses to AZD1222 COVID-19 vaccine. The protocol was immunoSEQ multiplex PCR, while the TCRdb copy is restricted to in-frame clones and leaves out a portion. The data contain 100,000 to 120,000 clones, approximately 92% of them seen just once; the ten biggest clones take up 2% to 2.5%. This sample comprised peripheral blood, obtained 28 days after the second AZD1222 dose. The receptor source for this set is an adult who received the AZD1222 COVID-19 vaccine.

The J gene is TRBJ1-1, the V gene TRBV7-9; no definite D call. Trimming cost V 6 bases and J 0 bases, with 11 bases left between them. The CDR3 has 14 amino acids. Germline CDR1 SEHNR, CDR2 FQNEAQ (reference sequence). CDR3 residues: CASSLPEMNTEAFF. The CDR3 DNA reads as TGTGCCAGCAGTCTTCCAGAGATGAACACTGAAGCTTTCTTT.

V is TRBV12-3 or TRBV12-4 and J is TRBJ2-7, with TRBD1 as a possible D gene (5 bases). This CDR3 region has 13 residues. V lost 6 bases and J lost 4, with 13 bases in between. The DNA of the CDR3 is TGTGCCAGCAGAGCTCAAGGGGCTTACGAGCAGTACTTC. This translates into CASRAQGAYEQYF.

The V gene is TRBV3-1 (or the pseudogene TRBV3-2), the J gene TRBJ2-5; TRBD1 matches at 8 bases. Germline V CDR1 and CDR2: LGHDT, YNNKEL (reference sequence). This CDR3 is built from 16 residues. With 3 bases clipped from V and 4 bases from J, the junction kept 10 bases outside the gene matches. CDR3 region: CASSQRDRRSRETQYF. The CDR3 DNA is TGTGCCAGCAGCCAGAGGGACAGGCGATCCAGAGAGACCCAGTACTTC.

The V and J genes are TRBV11-2 and TRBJ1-1; D possibly corresponds to TRBD1 (5 bases). The CDR3 is made up of 16 amino acids. Per germline, CDR1 SGHAT and CDR2 FQNNGV. Trimming pared 5 bases from V and 7 bases from J, leaving 23 bases between. The CDR3 loop is CASSLGRDLLFSEAFF. Written as DNA, the CDR3 is TGTGCCAGCAGCCTAGGAAGGGACTTACTTTTCAGTGAAGCTTTCTTT. The full variable domain, in which reference TRBV11-2 and TRBJ1-1 provide the parts outside the CDR3, is EAGVAQSPRYKIIEKRQSVAFWCNPISGHATLYWYQQILGQGPKLLIQFQNNGVVDDSQLPKDRFSAERLKGVDSTLKIQPAKLEDSAVYLCASSLGRDLLFSEAFFGQGTRLTVV.

The gene calls are TRBV27 and TRBJ1-2; tentatively, D is TRBD1 (6 bases). Trimming took off 2 bases at V and 2 bases at J, with 9 bases between the two ends. The length of the CDR3 is 14 residues. The germline V gene encodes CDR1 MNHEY and CDR2 SMNVEV (reference sequence). For the CDR3, the DNA is TGTGCCAGCAGTTTAAGCGGGGGCAACTATGGCTACACCTTC. Translating gives CASSLSGGNYGYTF.

The CDR3 spells CASSLPGTVSYNEQFF. The CDR3 DNA follows: TGTGCCAGCTCACTTCCGGGGACAGTCTCCTACAATGAGCAGTTCTTC. This chain uses TRBV18 with TRBJ2-1; 7 nucleotides agree with TRBD1. V shed 4 bases, J shed 0 bases, and the junction held 6 bases outside the gene matches. The CDR3 is made up of 16 amino acids. The germline V gene has CDR1 KGHSH and CDR2 LQKENI. The variable domain in full, completed from reference TRBV18 and TRBJ2-1, reads NAGVMQNPRHLVRRRGQEARLRCSPMKGHSHVYWYRQLPEEGLKFMVYLQKENIIDESGMPKERFSAEFPKEGPSILRIQQVVRGDSAAYFCASSLPGTVSYNEQFFGPGTRLTVL.

The chain is built from TRBV5-4 and TRBJ1-2; 7 nucleotides align to TRBD1. The CDR3 is made up of 12 amino acids. Germline V CDR1 and CDR2: SGHNT, YYREEE (reference sequence). Trimming removed 4 bases from V and 5 bases from J; junction bases left unmatched: 2. The CDR3 is CASSRQGYGYTF. CDR3 DNA: TGTGCCAGCAGCCGACAGGGTTATGGCTACACCTTC.

This sequence joins TRBV19 and TRBJ2-2, with a possible D match to TRBD2 (5 bases). Germline V gene data show CDR1 as LNHDA and CDR2 as SQIVND (reference sequence). The ends were cut back, 3 bases at V and 4 bases at J, with 18 bases in the middle. The CDR3 sequence is 17 residues long. This chain's CDR3 is CASSILTPGEGTGELFF. In DNA, the CDR3 is TGTGCCAGTAGTATTTTGACCCCGGGTGAGGGCACCGGGGAGCTGTTTTTT.

This chain joins TRBV27 and TRBJ1-2; 10 bases align to TRBD1. This CDR3 is built from 13 residues. From germline, CDR1 is MNHEY and CDR2 SMNVEV (reference sequence). With 7 bases clipped from V and 4 bases from J, the junction kept 3 bases outside the gene matches. The CDR3 DNA reads as TGTGCCAGCACCCGGACAGGGGGCTATGGCTACACCTTC. Residues: CASTRTGGYGYTF.

The rearrangement links TRBV4-1 to TRBJ1-2, with D perhaps TRBD1 (5 bases). The CDR3 length is 15 residues. CDR1 is MGHRA, CDR2 YSYEKL, per germline. V lost 4 bases to trimming and J lost 3 bases, with 15 bases between them. CDR3 sequence: CASSPPLKGDYGYTF. The DNA for the CDR3 is TGCGCCAGCAGCCCCCCGTTGAAAGGGGACTATGGCTACACCTTC.

The chain has TRBV6-5 and TRBJ2-7, with a tentative D call TRBD1 (6 bases). Trimming removed 7 bases from V and 2 bases from J, with 15 bases in between. Germline-derived CDR1 and CDR2 are MNHEY and SVGAGI. CDR3 length: 14 residues. DNA of the CDR3: TGTGCCAGCATTTCATTAGGGGGAGCCTACGAGCAGTACTTC. The encoded protein is CASISLGGAYEQYF.

The V and J genes are TRBV2 and TRBJ1-1, with 8 positions matching TRBD1. The CDR3 covers 15 residues. The J segment lost 6 bases and the V segment lost 0 bases, leaving 6 bases of the junction unmatched. The germline V gene has CDR1 SNHLY and CDR2 FYNNEI. CDR3 DNA: TGTGCCAGCAGTGAAGCCCAGGGGGCCAGATCTGAAGCTTTCTTT. Translating gives CASSEAQGARSEAFF.

This clone was counted a single time. The chain recombines TRBV12-5 with TRBJ2-7; possible D gene TRBD1, 5 bases. V gave up 6 bases and J gave up 3 bases, with 12 bases separating them. The CDR3 has 13 amino acids. Looked up from germline, CDR1 is LGHNT and CDR2 is FRNRAP. The CDR3 region has the DNA TGTGCTAGTGGCCGGACATCCGGCTACGAGCAGTACTTC. Translating it yields CASGRTSGYEQYF.

The V call is TRBV12-3 or TRBV12-4, the J call TRBJ2-1, with D unclear. This CDR3 is built from 13 residues. Trimming pared 4 bases from V and 5 bases from J, leaving 9 bases between. The CDR3 here is CASSSKAHNEQFF. In nucleotides, the CDR3 is TGTGCCAGCAGTTCTAAGGCCCACAATGAGCAGTTCTTC.

The CDR3 DNA sequence: TGCGCCAGCCTGGGACTAGCGGGGGCCCCTTACAATGAGCAGTTCTTC. Translating it yields CASLGLAGAPYNEQFF. This sequence joins TRBV5-1 and TRBJ2-1; TRBD2 matches at 14 bases. J gave up 4 bases and V 7 bases, and 7 bases lay outside the gene matches. The length of the CDR3 is 16 residues. Germline CDR1 reads SGHRS; CDR2 reads YFSETQ.

The chain is built from TRBV12-1 and TRBJ1-2; the table's D call of TRBD1 was not tested on the DNA. TRBV12-1 is a recognized pseudogene. The CDR3 is 17 amino acids. The CDR3 DNA reads TGTGCCAGCAGCTTTTGGGGGCCGGACAGGGTCAGCGATGGCTACACCTTC. Translation: CASSFWGPDRVSDGYTF.

This sequence joins TRBV30 and TRBJ2-1; TRBD2 is a possible D gene (5 bases). V was pared by 4 bases and J by 2 bases, with 6 bases between. This CDR3 is built from 12 residues. The germline gives CDR1 GTSNPN, CDR2 SVGIG (reference sequence). The CDR3 reads CAWKGAYNEQFF. CDR3 nucleotide sequence: TGTGCCTGGAAGGGAGCCTACAATGAGCAGTTCTTC.

The chain links TRBV7-2 to TRBJ2-2; TRBD2 is a possible D gene (7 bases). Trimming removed 2 bases from V and 7 bases from J, with 14 bases in between. The CDR3 runs to 15 residues. Germline CDR1 is SGHTA and CDR2 is FQGNSA. The CDR3 region is CASSLSGGAGGELFF. The CDR3 DNA sequence: TGTGCCAGCAGCTTATCGGGGGGCGCCGGCGGGGAGCTGTTTTTT.

Only a few counts were recorded for this clone. This chain links TRBV7-2 with TRBJ1-2; D ambiguous. The CDR3 runs to 16 residues. CDR1 is SGHTA, CDR2 FQGNSA, per germline. The germline V and J ends were trimmed by 1 base and 7 bases, with 19 bases remaining between them. Here the CDR3 reads CASSLEDWGGEGGYTF. The CDR3 region has the DNA TGTGCCAGCAGCTTAGAAGATTGGGGTGGAGAGGGTGGCTACACCTTC.

The rearrangement joins TRBV6-5 to TRBJ1-2, with 8 bases aligning to TRBD1. V dropped 6 bases and J dropped 4; count of bases not matched to a gene: 1. The CDR3 length is 12 residues. Germline assignment: CDR1 MNHEY and CDR2 SVGAGI. In DNA form, the CDR3 reads TGTGCCAGCAGGGACAGGGCCTATGGCTACACCTTC. Translated, it gives CASRDRAYGYTF.

The V call is TRBV19, the J call TRBJ1-5; TRBD1 matches at 11 bases. The length of the CDR3 is 16 residues. The germline CDR1 and CDR2 sequences are LNHDA and SQIVND (reference sequence). With 10 bases clipped from V and 2 bases from J, the junction kept 10 bases outside the gene matches. CDR3 residues: CATSRTGGFGNQPQHF. CDR3 bases: TGTGCCACCTCCCGGACAGGGGGCTTTGGCAATCAGCCCCAGCATTTT.

V gene TRBV7-9 combines with J gene TRBJ1-5, with TRBD1 matching 8 bases. The CDR3 runs 16 residues. Per the germline V gene, CDR1 is SEHNR and CDR2 is FQNEAQ (reference sequence). Trimming cost V 5 bases and J 0 bases; bases outside gene matches: 6. The CDR3 protein is CASSPGQGPSNQPQHF. The CDR3 DNA follows: TGTGCCAGCAGCCCCGGACAGGGCCCTAGCAATCAGCCCCAGCATTTT.

The V and J genes are TRBV9 and TRBJ2-2; D perhaps matches TRBD2 (5 bases). V shed 3 bases and J shed 5 bases, with 17 bases lying between them. The CDR3 has 16 residues. CDR1 and CDR2 (germline): SGDLS, YYNGEE. Written as DNA, the CDR3 is TGTGCCAGCAGCGCGGGGTCCGCGGTGGGTACCGGGGAGCTGTTTTTT. Translation gives CASSAGSAVGTGELFF.